This T cell receptor beta chain was captured in a study of cytomegalovirus exposure and HLA in healthy donors. General study findings and limits: It was reportedly the case that the classifier diagnosed cytomegalovirus status with high specificity and sensitivity. An analysis was carried out later, and it reportedly showed fewer N-insertions in an Asian-associated ancestry cluster than the approximately 700-donor mean.

This CDR3 is 15 amino acids long. Looked up from germline, CDR1 is SQVTM and CDR2 is ANQGSEA. V lost 3 bases, J lost 3 bases, and 12 bases lay in between. Concerning this clone itself: What it binds is not known.

PCR primers comprised 60 Vbeta and 13 Jbeta primers. Libraries were prepared by immunoSEQ multiplex PCR; TCRdb keeps only in-frame clonotypes and omits some of them. The table lists about 120,000 clones, approximately 83% of them singletons. The TCR comes from a woman in her forties in good health and CMV-seropositive. The chain carries TRBV29-1 and TRBJ2-6; D may be TRBD1 (5 bases). The sequencing sample was made of PBMCs. The CDR3 nucleotides are TGCAGCGTTGATATACAGGATAGTGGGGCCAACGTCCTGACTTTC. Translating gives CSVDIQDSGANVLTF.